Given below is one T cell receptor beta chain in context. The source of the sample is a study of control samples from healthy donors and cancer patients. The CDR3 has 12 residues. V was cut by 6 bases and J by 8 bases, with 13 bases left in between. CDR1 is MNHEY and CDR2 is SMNVEV in the germline V gene (reference sequence). Generated by immunoSEQ multiplex PCR, the TCRdb table keeps only in-frame clones and is missing some. Here the sample spans 100,000 to 150,000 clones, roughly 90% being singletons. The TCR comes from a woman aged 45-65 years in good health. Sequencing was carried out using blood. The J gene is TRBJ1-2, the V gene TRBV27; no definite D call. CDR3 amino acids: CASRNPTEGYTF. CDR3 DNA: TGTGCCAGCAGGAACCCAACCGAAGGCTACACCTTC.